This T cell receptor (beta chain) was profiled in a study of graft-versus-host responses after intestinal transplantation. V was trimmed by 4 bases and J by 5 bases, leaving 20 bases between them. The CDR3 loop spans 15 amino acids. From germline, CDR1 is GTSNPN and CDR2 SVGIG (reference sequence). Sequenced by immunoSEQ multiplex PCR; TCRdb stores in-frame clones only, minus some. The sample yields just under 55,000 clones, roughly 89% seen once. The sequence derives from a human patient who received an intestinal transplant, so some T cells may come from the graft donor. The chain couples TRBV30 to TRBJ2-5, with D possibly matching TRBD1 (6 bases). The sample here was PBMCs, taken nearly 670 days after intestinal transplant. CDR3 in amino acids: CAWTTGTLQGETQYF. The CDR3 nucleotides read TGTGCCTGGACCACCGGGACACTTCAGGGGGAGACCCAGTACTTC.